This T cell receptor beta chain is from a study of cytomegalovirus exposure and HLA in healthy donors (dated by TCRdb to 2017 to 2019). At the level of the whole study: An earlier analysis of under 600 of the donors reported more than 250 Gb of sequence data and 120 million or so unique TCR beta sequences from 190 million or so T cells. In the later analysis, no new phenotypic data were used to find candidate immune exposures; instead, reliance was placed on TCR beta sequences and their occurrence across donors. Every repertoire in the discovery cohort had been generated on one and the same sequencing platform. Both class I and class II loci were covered by HLA typing, at four-digit resolution. An earlier analysis of some 500 of the donors used high-throughput TCR beta sequencing to judge whether each TCR beta V gene segment behaved as functional or pseudogenic. Along with the roughly 700-subject first cohort, a separate validation cohort of around 110 different subjects was used. A later genetic analysis took genome-wide SNP genotypes for 398 of the 666 donors and used that subset as a discovery cohort. On average, roughly 250,000 unique TCR beta nucleotide sequences were sequenced per donor among 350 to 400 genotyped donors of the cohort, with roughly 18% of those sequences being non-productive. Donor age, sex, ethnicity and CMV serostatus were compiled together with the repertoire data. The aim of the study was to test whether cataloging public T cell receptors could identify signatures of past pathogen exposure. An early release that covered fewer than 750 HLA-typed donors contained around 300 gigabases of sequencing data and tens of millions of unique TCR sequences. The study profiled the T cell repertoires of hundreds of subjects by immunosequencing and related them to cytomegalovirus serostatus. Four or five DR-DQ haplotypes were treated as single units for association and clustering because of strong linkage in the cohort. The genetic ancestry cluster associated with self-reported Caucasian donors included 80% to 90% of the approximately 400 genotyped donors. To study patterns of TCR occurrence, a later analysis re-analyzed previously published TCR beta repertoires from 700 or so donors and added high-resolution HLA genotyping. Typing coverage varied by locus: roughly 629-640 donors for A, B, C, DRB1 and DQB1; under 550 for DQA1; more than 600 for DPA1; roughly 470 for DPB1. To predict cytomegalovirus infection status, the study brought together high-throughput TCR immunosequencing, statistical association of individual TCRs with disease status, and machine learning.

The CDR3 goes from the cysteine to the phenylalanine over 13 residues. CDR3 DNA only is kept here, 39 bases in frame from base 1. Sequences MRHNA (CDR1) and SNTAGT (CDR2) are obtained from the germline V gene. V and J are truncated by 2 bases and 10 bases respectively, leaving an intervening sequence of 12 bases. The library was produced with the immunoSEQ multiplex PCR assay. A mixture of 60 forward primers for TCR Vbeta segments and 13 reverse primers for TCR Jbeta segments was used in the multiplex PCR. Amplification of the CDR3 region of rearranged TCR beta genes was performed with a multiplex PCR assay on genomic DNA. Amplified TCR beta libraries were sequenced as 87-base-pair reads on the Illumina HiSeq System. Processing in the source paper ran as follows. Across the roughly 670 repertoires, a later analysis counted 75 million to 90 million unique TCR beta chains, around 10 million of which were shared by at least two donors. A nearest-neighbor algorithm error-corrected the raw reads and collapsed the reads into unique sequences, merging closely related sequences to remove PCR and sequencing errors. V, D and J gene segments were assigned by aligning CDR3 sequences to IMGT reference sequences. Each retained sequence needed at least a six-nucleotide match to both a V gene segment and a J gene segment. A rearrangement was called productive if the CDR3 had no stop codons and remained in frame with V and J, and every other rearrangement was called non-productive. CDR3 was defined according to IMGT convention as the region running from the second conserved V-encoded cysteine to the conserved J-encoded phenylalanine. The earlier analysis of about 620 of the donors excluded sequences that lacked an unambiguous match to a single V gene segment. In an earlier analysis of almost 600 of the donors, a V segment was called functional when productive rearrangements were above 56.7%, and segregating when the standard deviation between donors exceeded 5%. A statistical classification framework was built for diagnosing cytomegalovirus status from the catalog of TCR beta chain sequences. In a later analysis, TCR nucleotide sequences were compared against IMGT/GENE-DB human TR gene sequences so that V and J genes could be assigned. In a later analysis, CDR3 sequences and most-parsimonious VDJ recombination scenarios were assigned using the TCRdist pipeline. A later analysis defined each TCR beta chain by its CDR3 amino acid sequence plus V-gene family, and excluded reads lacking a unique V-gene family. A later analysis removed several hundred highly shared, low-generation-probability nucleotide sequences to deal with suspected cross-contamination and a sequencing artifact. In a later analysis, a clonal expansion index for each public chain was calculated from normalized within-repertoire ranks of inferred template counts. In a later analysis, generation probabilities were computed using a VDJ recombination model fitted to out-of-frame rearrangements, and the results were checked against IGoR. A later analysis scored TCR-TCR, TCR-HLA and TCR-CMV co-occurrence with hypergeometric tests, applying a repertoire-size bias correction to TCR pairs. False discovery rates were estimated in a later analysis by permuting HLA or CMV assignments 20 times. In a later analysis, co-occurring TCRs were grouped using DBSCAN, and TCRdist sequence similarity was added for clustering within HLA-allele-positive subsets. For co-occurrence clustering, repertoires with fewer than 30,000 or more than 120,000 public chains were excluded, along with five or six repertoires with anomalous nucleotide sharing. Here the immuneACCESS table is served through TCRdb, limited to in-frame sequences with V and J called. Missing clones are a known gap in these copies; in checked studies unresolved V genes cover under half, and the rest lacks a known reason. V and J calls and clone size come straight from that table; D and trimming were deduced from the DNA. In this sample the table shows 150,000 to 200,000 clones, roughly 74% of which occur a single time. Of the sample, less than 15% falls within the top ten clones.

This clone was observed a handful of times. Its antigen target is currently unknown. The input lacks base qualities; no much larger clone sits a single base away. The cohort consisted of approximately 670 healthy bone marrow donors. At the time of sampling, every cohort member was nominally healthy, though immune exposures that went unrecorded were likely present. The donor was CMV seropositive and was included in the group of some 290 seropositive cohort members. A peripheral blood sample was collected from each donor, and TCR beta sequencing was performed on peripheral blood mononuclear cells. Genomic DNA extraction from the blood cell samples was performed with the Qiagen DNeasy Blood Extraction Kit. The paper as a whole reports these results and caveats: In a later analysis, HLA-associated TCR beta chains showed more clonal expansion and lower generation probabilities than non-associated chains that were equally common. Some IMGT-functional V segments, including TRBV6-2 and TRBV6-3, could not be distinguished by the 87-base-pair reads and were therefore excluded. A later analysis found that most CMV-associated TCR beta chains appeared HLA-restricted, with HLA associations seemingly driven largely by CMV exposure. Three of the identified cytomegalovirus-associated TCR beta chains were confirmed in vitro to be specific for cytomegalovirus antigens. In an earlier analysis of around 600 of the donors, most TCR beta V segments were observed in productive rearrangements about 90% or about 30% of the time, broadly matching IMGT annotations. The cohort was sequenced for TCR beta chains only, and without alpha or paired-chain data the features that could be detected were limited. A later genetic analysis reported fewer N-insertions in productive TCRs among donors in an Asian-associated ancestry cluster than the roughly 720-donor mean. Most TCR sequences were observed very rarely across donors, whereas some public TCRs were present in many individuals. In the study, around 150 TCR beta chains were listed as associated with cytomegalovirus. In both the original and validation cohorts, the classifier was reported to diagnose cytomegalovirus status with high specificity and sensitivity. Linkage disequilibrium might explain the correlated functional status among segregating V segments, but an unknown experimental factor could not be excluded. According to a later analysis, TCR association rates differed among HLA loci, with DRB1 alleles showing the most associated TCRs and HLA-C alleles showing the fewest. HLA typing was unavailable for some donors at each locus, so association tests used only the typed subset. Sequencing depth was assumed to be roughly uniform across donors in the presence/absence analyses, though that assumption may not hold. When HLA alleles, especially DR and DQ, strongly co-occurred, TCR associations were difficult to assign to individual alleles. A later genetic analysis associated a missense DCLRE1C variant with V-gene and J-gene trimming of TCR beta chains, and an independent cohort replicated the association. Because counts were too low, 15 to 20 rarely observed V segments, including chromosome 9 orphons, were excluded from the earlier analysis of a few hundred of the donors. A later analysis reported that several top co-occurrence clusters appeared linked to parvovirus B19, influenza, CMV and Epstein-Barr virus. A group of highly shared sequence variants was considered likely to be a technical artifact of the sequencing pipeline. In a later analysis, some 17,000 TCR beta sequences were associated with specific HLA alleles at a false discovery rate of 0.05. A further reported finding was that TCR beta sequences accurately predicted the HLA-A and HLA-B alleles for most subjects in the first cohort. CMV serostatus was the only immune exposure information available for the cohort. The authors suggested that the approach could potentially be generalized to other disease states and immunological phenotypes.

The clonotype was recovered from a woman aged 30 to 39 in good health and CMV-seropositive. Material for sequencing was PBMCs. Recombination connected TRBV6-4 to TRBJ2-1; the D segment could be TRBD1, given 5 matching bases. The CDR3 protein sequence reads: CASSDREAGEQFF. In nucleotide form, the sequence is TGTGCCAGCAGTGACCGAGAGGCAGGGGAGCAGTTCTTC.